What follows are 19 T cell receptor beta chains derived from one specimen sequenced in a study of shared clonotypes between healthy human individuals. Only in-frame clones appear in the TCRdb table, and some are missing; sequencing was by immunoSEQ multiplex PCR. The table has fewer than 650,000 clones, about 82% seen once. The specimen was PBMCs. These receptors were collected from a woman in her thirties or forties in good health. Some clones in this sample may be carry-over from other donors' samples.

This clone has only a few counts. CDR3 in DNA: TGTGCCAGCAGCCCTCAACTGGGGTCTAGTGGTGGCTACACCTTC. Amino acid sequence: CASSPQLGSSGGYTF. This chain uses TRBV13 with TRBJ1-2, with no clear D. The CDR3 is made up of 15 amino acids. CDR1 is PRHDT, CDR2 FYEKMQ, per germline (reference sequence). The ends were cut back, 5 bases at V and 7 bases at J, with 20 bases in the middle.

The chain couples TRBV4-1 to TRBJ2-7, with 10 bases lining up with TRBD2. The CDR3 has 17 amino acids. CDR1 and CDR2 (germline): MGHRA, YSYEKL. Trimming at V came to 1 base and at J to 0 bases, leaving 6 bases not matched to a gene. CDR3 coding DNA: TGCGCCAGCAGCCAAGGCCCTTCTAGCGGGAGCTCCTACGAGCAGTACTTC. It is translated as CASSQGPSSGSSYEQYF.

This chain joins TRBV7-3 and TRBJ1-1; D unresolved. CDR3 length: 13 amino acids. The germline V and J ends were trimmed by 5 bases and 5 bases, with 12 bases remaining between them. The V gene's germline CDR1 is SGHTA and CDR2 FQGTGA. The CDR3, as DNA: TGTGCCAGCAGCCCCTCCTCCGGAACTGAAGCTTTCTTT. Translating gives CASSPSSGTEAFF.

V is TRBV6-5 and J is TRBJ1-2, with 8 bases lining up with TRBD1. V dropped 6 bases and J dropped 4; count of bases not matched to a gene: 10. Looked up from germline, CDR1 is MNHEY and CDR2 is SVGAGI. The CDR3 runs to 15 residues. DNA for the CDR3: TGTGCCAGCAGCCGTTCCGGGACAGGAGCCTATGGCTACACCTTC. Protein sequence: CASSRSGTGAYGYTF.

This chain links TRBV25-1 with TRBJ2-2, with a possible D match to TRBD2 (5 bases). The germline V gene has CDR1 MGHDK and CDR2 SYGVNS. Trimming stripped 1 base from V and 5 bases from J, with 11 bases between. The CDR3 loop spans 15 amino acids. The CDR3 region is CASSELLVSTGELFF. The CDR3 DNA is TGTGCCAGCAGTGAATTACTAGTTTCGACCGGGGAGCTGTTTTTT.

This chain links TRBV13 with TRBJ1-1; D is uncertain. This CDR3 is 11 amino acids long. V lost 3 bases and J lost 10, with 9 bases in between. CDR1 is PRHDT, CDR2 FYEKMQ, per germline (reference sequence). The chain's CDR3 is CASSFFRGAFF. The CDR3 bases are TGTGCCAGCAGCTTCTTTCGTGGAGCTTTCTTT.

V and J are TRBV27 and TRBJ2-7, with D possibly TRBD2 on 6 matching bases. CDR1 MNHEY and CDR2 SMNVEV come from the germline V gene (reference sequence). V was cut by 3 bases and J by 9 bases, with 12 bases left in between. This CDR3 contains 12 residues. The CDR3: CASSLTRGRQYF. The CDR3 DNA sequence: TGTGCCAGCAGTTTGACTAGAGGTCGGCAGTACTTC.

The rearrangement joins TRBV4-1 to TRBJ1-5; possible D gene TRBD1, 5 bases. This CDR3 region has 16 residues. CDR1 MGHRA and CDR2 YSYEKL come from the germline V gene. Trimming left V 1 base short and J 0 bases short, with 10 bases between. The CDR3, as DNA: TGCGCCAGCAGCCAAGCTAGGGGCGGTAGCAATCAGCCCCAGCATTTT. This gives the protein CASSQARGGSNQPQHF.

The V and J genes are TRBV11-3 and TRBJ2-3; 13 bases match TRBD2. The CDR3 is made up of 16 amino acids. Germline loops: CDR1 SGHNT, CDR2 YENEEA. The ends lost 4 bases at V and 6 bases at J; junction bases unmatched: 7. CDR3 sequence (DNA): TGTGCCAGCAGCTCCGGACTAGCGGGAGCGGACGATACGCAGTATTTT. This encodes CASSSGLAGADDTQYF.

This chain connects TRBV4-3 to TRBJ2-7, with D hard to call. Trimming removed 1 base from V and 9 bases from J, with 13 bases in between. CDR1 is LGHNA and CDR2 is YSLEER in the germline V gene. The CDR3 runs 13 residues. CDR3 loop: CASSQGSQSGQYF. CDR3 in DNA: TGCGCCAGCAGCCAAGGGTCCCAATCGGGGCAGTACTTC.

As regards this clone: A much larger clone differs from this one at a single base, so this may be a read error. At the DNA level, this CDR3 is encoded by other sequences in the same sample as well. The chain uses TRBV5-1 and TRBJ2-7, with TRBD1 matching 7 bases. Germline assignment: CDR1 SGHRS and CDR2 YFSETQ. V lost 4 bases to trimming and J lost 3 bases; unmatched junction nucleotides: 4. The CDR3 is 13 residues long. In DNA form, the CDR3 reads TGCGCCAGCAGCCTAGACAGGGTCTACGAGCAGTACTTC. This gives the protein CASSLDRVYEQYF.

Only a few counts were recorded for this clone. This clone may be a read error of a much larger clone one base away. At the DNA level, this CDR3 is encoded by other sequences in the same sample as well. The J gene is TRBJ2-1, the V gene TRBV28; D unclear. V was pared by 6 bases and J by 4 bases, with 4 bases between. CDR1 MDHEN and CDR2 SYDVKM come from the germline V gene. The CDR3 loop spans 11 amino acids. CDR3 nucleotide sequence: TGTGCCAGCAGCTCGTACAATGAGCAGTTCTTC. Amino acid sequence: CASSSYNEQFF.

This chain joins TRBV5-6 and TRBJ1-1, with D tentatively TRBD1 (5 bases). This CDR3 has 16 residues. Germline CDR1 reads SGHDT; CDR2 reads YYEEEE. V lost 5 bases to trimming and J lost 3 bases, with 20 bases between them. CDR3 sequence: CASSLGPGEAYTEAFF. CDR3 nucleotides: TGTGCCAGCAGTCTGGGGCCGGGGGAGGCCTACACTGAAGCTTTCTTT.

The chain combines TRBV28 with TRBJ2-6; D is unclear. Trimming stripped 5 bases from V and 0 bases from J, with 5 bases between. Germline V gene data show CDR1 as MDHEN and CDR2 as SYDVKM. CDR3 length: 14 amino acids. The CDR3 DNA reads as TGTGCCAGCAGTCCTCACTCTGGGGCCAACGTCCTGACTTTC. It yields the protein CASSPHSGANVLTF.

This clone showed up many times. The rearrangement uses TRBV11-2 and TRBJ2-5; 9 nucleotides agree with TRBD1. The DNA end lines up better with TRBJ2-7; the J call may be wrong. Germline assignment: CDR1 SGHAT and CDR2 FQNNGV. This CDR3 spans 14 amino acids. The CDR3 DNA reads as TGTGCCAGCAGCCTCAGGACAGGGGACGGCGAGCAGTACTTC. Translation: CASSLRTGDGEQYF.

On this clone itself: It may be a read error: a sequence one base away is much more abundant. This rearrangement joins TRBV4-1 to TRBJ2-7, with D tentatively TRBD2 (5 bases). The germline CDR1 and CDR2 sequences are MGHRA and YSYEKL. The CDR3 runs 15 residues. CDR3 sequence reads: CASSHLKASSYGQYF. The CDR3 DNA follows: TGCGCCAGCAGCCACCTAAAGGCTAGCTCCTACGGGCAGTACTTC.

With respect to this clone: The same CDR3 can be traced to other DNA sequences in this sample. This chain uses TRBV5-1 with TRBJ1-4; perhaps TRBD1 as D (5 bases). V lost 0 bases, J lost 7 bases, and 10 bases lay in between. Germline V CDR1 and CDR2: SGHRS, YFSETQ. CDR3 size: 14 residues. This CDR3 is CASSLGQGGEKLFF. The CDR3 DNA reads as TGCGCCAGCAGCTTGGGGCAGGGTGGTGAAAAACTGTTTTTT.

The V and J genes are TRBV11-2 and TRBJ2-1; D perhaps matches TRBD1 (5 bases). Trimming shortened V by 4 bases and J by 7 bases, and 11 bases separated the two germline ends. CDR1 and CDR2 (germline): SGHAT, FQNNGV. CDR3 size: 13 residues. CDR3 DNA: TGTGCCAGCAGCTCGGTAGGGGTGAATGAGCAGTTCTTC. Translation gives CASSSVGVNEQFF.

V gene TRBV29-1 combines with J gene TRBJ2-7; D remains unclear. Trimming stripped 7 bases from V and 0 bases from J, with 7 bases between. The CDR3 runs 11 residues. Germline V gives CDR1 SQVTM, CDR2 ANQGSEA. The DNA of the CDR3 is TGCAGCGCCCACAACTCCTACGAGCAGTACTTC. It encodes CSAHNSYEQYF.